This T cell receptor beta chain was captured in a study of cytomegalovirus exposure and HLA in healthy donors (dated by TCRdb to between 2016 and 2019). Study-wide context: In an earlier analysis of around 540 of the donors, 276 Gb of sequence data and 117 million unique TCR beta sequences from 180 million or so T cells were reported. An early release covering over 500 HLA-typed donors comprised about 320 gigabases of sequencing data and approximately 80 million unique TCR sequences. Of the roughly 400 genotyped donors, roughly 80% were placed in the genetic ancestry cluster associated with self-reported Caucasian donors. The study aimed to test whether cataloging public T cell receptors could reveal signatures of past pathogen exposure. The T cell repertoires of 666 subjects were profiled by immunosequencing and related to cytomegalovirus serostatus. In addition to the first cohort of approximately 650 subjects, a separate validation cohort of approximately 120 different subjects was used. High-throughput TCR immunosequencing, statistical association of individual TCRs with disease status, and machine learning were combined to predict cytomegalovirus infection status. A later analysis re-analyzed previously published TCR beta repertoires from several hundred donors and added high-resolution HLA genotyping to study TCR occurrence patterns. In the later analysis, no new phenotypic data were used to find candidate immune exposures; instead, reliance was placed on TCR beta sequences and their occurrence across donors. An earlier analysis of approximately 630 of the donors applied high-throughput TCR beta sequencing to assess whether each TCR beta V gene segment acted as functional or pseudogenic. Donor age, sex, ethnicity and CMV serostatus were compiled alongside the repertoire data. In a later genetic analysis, genome-wide SNP genotypes for about three fifths of the 666 donors were used, and that subset was treated as a discovery cohort. Every repertoire in the discovery cohort had been generated on one and the same sequencing platform. HLA typing included class I and class II loci at four-digit resolution. Typing coverage differed by locus: A, B, C, DRB1 and DQB1 were typed in roughly 620-640 donors, DQA1 in about 500, DPA1 in 600 to 610, and DPB1 in 450 to 480. Four or five DR-DQ haplotypes were handled as single units for association and clustering, since linkage in the cohort was strong. Across 300 to 500 genotyped donors of the cohort, an average of about 240,000 unique TCR beta nucleotide sequences per donor were sequenced, and 15% to 20% of those sequences were non-productive.

Comments on this clone: Which antigen it targets is not known. Per-base qualities were not stored, and no clone one base away is much larger.

The cohort consisted of 666 healthy bone marrow donors. Cohort members were all nominally healthy when sampled, although unrecorded immune exposures were likely present. The donor was CMV seropositive and belonged to the group of more than 250 seropositive cohort members. Each donor provided a peripheral blood sample, and peripheral blood mononuclear cells were used for TCR beta sequencing. Genomic DNA extraction from the blood cell samples was performed with the Qiagen DNeasy Blood Extraction Kit. Study-wide conclusions, independent of this receptor: In the study, 150 to 200 TCR beta chains were listed as associated with cytomegalovirus. Some IMGT-functional V segments, including TRBV6-2 and TRBV6-3, could not be distinguished by the 87-base-pair reads and were therefore excluded. A later analysis found that most CMV-associated TCR beta chains appeared HLA-restricted, with HLA associations seemingly driven largely by CMV exposure. In a later analysis, HLA-associated TCR beta chains were found to be more clonally expanded and to have lower generation probabilities than equally common non-associated chains. Several of the top co-occurrence clusters appeared to be linked to parvovirus B19, influenza, CMV and Epstein-Barr virus, according to a later analysis. The authors suggested that the approach could potentially be extended to other disease states and immunological phenotypes. A group of highly shared sequence variants was considered likely to be a technical artifact of the sequencing pipeline. The cohort was sequenced for TCR beta chains only, and without alpha or paired-chain data the features that could be detected were limited. Because HLA typing was missing for some donors at each locus, association tests included only the typed subset. Over 15 rarely observed V segments, including chromosome 9 orphons, were excluded from the earlier analysis of approximately 500 of the donors because counts were too low. In a later analysis, around 15,000 TCR beta sequences were associated with specific HLA alleles at a false discovery rate of 0.05. Compared with the roughly 700-donor mean, donors in an Asian-associated ancestry cluster had fewer N-insertions in productive TCRs, according to a later genetic analysis. CMV serostatus was the only immune exposure information available for the cohort. Three of the identified cytomegalovirus-associated TCR beta chains were confirmed in vitro to be specific for cytomegalovirus antigens. Correlated functional status among segregating V segments might reflect linkage disequilibrium, but an unknown experimental factor could not be ruled out. In a later analysis, TCR association rates were found to vary across HLA loci, with the most associated TCRs seen for DRB1 alleles and the fewest for HLA-C alleles. Broadly in line with IMGT annotations, most TCR beta V segments showed up in productive rearrangements about 87% or about 30% of the time in an earlier analysis of several hundred of the donors. Presence/absence analyses assumed roughly uniform sequencing depth across donors, an assumption that may not hold. Most TCR sequences were seen in very few donors, while some public TCRs were found in many individuals. An association between a missense DCLRE1C variant and V-gene and J-gene trimming of TCR beta chains was found in a later genetic analysis and replicated in an independent cohort. Strong co-occurrence of HLA alleles, especially DR and DQ, made assigning TCR associations to individual alleles difficult. A further reported finding was that TCR beta sequences accurately predicted the HLA-A and HLA-B alleles for most subjects in the first cohort. In both the original and validation cohorts, the classifier was reported to diagnose cytomegalovirus status with high specificity and sensitivity.

To prepare the library, the immunoSEQ multiplex PCR assay was applied. For the multiplex PCR, a mixture combining 60 forward primers for TCR Vbeta segments and 13 reverse primers for TCR Jbeta segments was used. The CDR3 region of rearranged TCR beta genes was amplified from genomic DNA with a multiplex PCR assay. Amplified TCR beta libraries were sequenced as 87-base-pair reads on the Illumina HiSeq System. Processing in the source paper ran as follows. A later analysis counted some 74 million unique TCR beta chains across the 700 or so repertoires, and 9 million to 14 million of these chains were shared by at least two donors. A nearest-neighbor algorithm error-corrected the raw reads and collapsed the reads into unique sequences, merging closely related sequences to remove PCR and sequencing errors. To assign V, D and J gene segments, CDR3 sequences were aligned to IMGT reference sequences. For a sequence to be retained, at least a six-nucleotide match to both a V gene segment and a J gene segment was required. Rearrangements were called productive when the CDR3 lacked stop codons and stayed in frame with V and J; all others were non-productive. Following IMGT convention, CDR3 was defined as the stretch from the second conserved V-encoded cysteine up to the conserved J-encoded phenylalanine. The earlier analysis of roughly 590 of the donors excluded any sequence lacking an unambiguous match to a single V gene segment. An earlier analysis of several hundred of the donors called V segments functional above 56.7% productive rearrangements and segregating when the between-donor standard deviation exceeded 5%. A statistical classification framework was built for diagnosing cytomegalovirus status from the catalog of TCR beta chain sequences. A later analysis assigned V and J genes by comparing TCR nucleotide sequences with IMGT/GENE-DB human TR gene sequences. A later analysis assigned CDR3 sequences and most-parsimonious VDJ recombination scenarios with the TCRdist pipeline. In a later analysis, each TCR beta chain was defined by its CDR3 amino acid sequence together with its V-gene family, and reads lacking a unique V-gene family were excluded. As a way to deal with suspected cross-contamination and a sequencing artifact, a later analysis dropped nearly 600 nucleotide sequences that were highly shared and had low generation probability. In a later analysis, a clonal expansion index for each public chain was calculated from normalized within-repertoire ranks of inferred template counts. In a later analysis, generation probabilities were computed using a VDJ recombination model fitted to out-of-frame rearrangements, and the results were checked against IGoR. In a later analysis, hypergeometric tests were used to score TCR-TCR, TCR-HLA and TCR-CMV co-occurrence, with a repertoire-size bias correction applied to TCR pairs. A later analysis estimated false discovery rates by permuting HLA or CMV assignments 20 times. A later analysis grouped co-occurring TCRs with DBSCAN, adding TCRdist sequence similarity when clustering within HLA-allele-positive subsets. Repertoires with fewer than 30,000 or more than 120,000 public chains, plus five repertoires with anomalous nucleotide sharing, were excluded from co-occurrence clustering. Imported from immuneACCESS, the table was reduced by TCRdb to in-frame sequences with V and J called. These copies leave out some clones; in studies compared against another copy, an unresolved V gene accounts for under half, and the cause of the remainder is not known. Clone size and V and J calls were adopted from that table, with D and trimming inferred from the DNA. This sample comprises over 150,000 clones, 80% of them detected only once. Jointly, the top ten make up 1% of the sample.

Trimming costs V 11 bases and J 4 bases, and their ends lie 18 bases apart. The CDR3 runs 14 residues from the cysteine to the phenylalanine. The read is trimmed to its CDR3 DNA, 42 bases read in frame from base 1. CDR1 and CDR2 (MNHNY, SVGAGI) derive from the germline V gene (reference sequence). This clonotype originated in a woman in her fifties or sixties in good health and CMV-seropositive. The sequenced material came from PBMCs. The chain is encoded by TRBV6-6 joined to TRBJ2-1, and perhaps TRBD1 as D gene, on 6 matching bases. The nucleotide sequence reads TGTGCCGTCGAGGGGACACAGGGATACAATGAGCAGTTCTTC. This codes for CAVEGTQGYNEQFF.